This TCR beta chain was recorded in a study of CD8+ T cells in alopecia areata (dated by TCRdb to the late 2010s). Regarding the complete study: The treated patients, all with moderate-to-severe alopecia areata, were enrolled in an open-label pilot trial of oral tofacitinib given at 5 to 10 mg twice daily. Clonality in the scalp was compared among normal scalp (n=4), patchy alopecia areata scalp (n=8), and alopecia totalis/universalis scalp (n=8). To study T cell clonal expansion in alopecia areata, the researchers applied high-throughput TCRbeta sequencing to both the C3H/HeJ mouse model and human patients. Biopsies were taken from tofacitinib-treated patients at baseline and again at 4 and 24 weeks into treatment, and several of those patients also had a later scalp biopsy. RNA was extracted with the PAXgene miRNA kit for fixed scalp, the miRNeasy kit for PBMCs, and the RNeasy kit for mouse skin. immunoSEQ multiplex PCR using 35 Vbeta forward primers and 13 Jbeta reverse primers was used to amplify TCRbeta CDR3 regions. Human TCRbeta sequencing covered scalp tissue and sorted CD4+ and CD8+ peripheral blood T cells from patchy and totalis/universalis alopecia areata patients and healthy controls. For the treated patients, the SALT score, which quantifies what percentage of scalp surface area is affected, served as the measure of disease severity. Tofacitinib was given for 6 to 18 months, followed by 6 months of follow-up off drug to assess delayed response and recurrence. What the research found in general, with its limitations: Unlike mouse skin, where gammadelta T cells dominate, normal human skin contains resident alphabeta T cells that get sequenced too, which complicates analysis of the scalp TCR repertoire. Higher clonality and more expanded CD8+ clones were observed in lesional scalp than in normal scalp, particularly in alopecia totalis/universalis, a finding suggestive of antigenic drive. Because the treated cohort was small and had only one nonresponder, larger studies are needed to examine links between baseline CD8+ expansion and response. Tofacitinib significantly lowered scalp clonality and the number of expanded CD8+ clones among the top 100 scalp clones. During tofacitinib treatment, many expanded lesional clones stuck around in both scalp and blood, and this persistence may partly explain why relapse happens after treatment is stopped. Shared TCR sequences between patients were less evident than in mice, which may be partly attributable to HLA diversity in the patient population.

The library was generated by the immunoSEQ multiplex PCR assay. For TCR sequencing, RNA was extracted from every sample and reverse transcribed into cDNA to serve as template. SuperScript III was used to make first-strand cDNA, primed with a 2:1 mix of oligo-dT and random hexamers. A synthetic immune receptor repertoire was used to measure amplification bias, and any remaining bias was corrected computationally. Under the source paper's analysis protocol: Raw reads were preprocessed to remove errors, and CDR3 was defined by IMGT conventions from the conserved cysteine to phenylalanine. Clonality was computed by normalizing Shannon entropy by log2 of the number of productive unique TCRs and subtracting the result from 1. Whether each scalp clone was CD4 or CD8 was inferred by checking scalp TCRbeta sequences against the CD4 and CD8 repertoires from sorted blood. In TCRdb, the immuneACCESS table is reduced to in-frame sequences with V and J assigned. These tables do not hold every clone; where another copy was compared, an unresolved V gene accounts for under half, and the others remain unexplained. V, J and clone size reflect that table, while D and trimming were determined from the DNA. The sample table shows about 200,000 clones, and over 60% are seen once. Around 3.9% of the sample lies in the top ten.

Its CDR3 holds 13 amino acids, cysteine through phenylalanine. Just the 39-base CDR3 DNA is kept, in frame starting at base 1. The germline V gene encodes CDR1 LNHNV and CDR2 YYDKDF (reference sequence). After removal of 5 bases from V and 3 bases from J, the junction retains 3 bases not matched to a gene. According to the study, the label for this sample's time point signals: around 28 days on oral tofacitinib. This specimen's treatment or condition label, interpreted: oral pan-JAK inhibitor, 5-10 mg twice daily. From alopecia areata patients, peripheral blood was collected along with lesional scalp punch biopsies. PBMCs were isolated by density centrifugation and stained for CD3, CD4 and CD8, after which CD4+ and CD8+ T cells were sorted on a FACSAria. For this clone: It lacks a known antigen. No base quality values were provided; no much bigger clone lies one nucleotide off.

The material was CD4+ T cells sorted from blood, obtained at week 4, from a patient treated with tofacitinib. The chain was built from TRBV15 and TRBJ1-1; a stretch of 7 junction bases matches TRBD1. The source is a human donor with alopecia areata. CDR3 reads: CATSSDRDTEAFF. Here is the DNA: TGTGCCACCAGCTCTGACAGGGACACTGAAGCTTTCTTT.